The rows below give T cell receptor beta chains drawn from one sample of a study of blood T cell repertoires in COVID-19. TCRdb's copy holds only in-frame clones and misses some; the assay was immunoSEQ multiplex PCR. The sample comprises around 110,000 clones, over 65% of which are singletons, and 5% to 7.5% rests with the top ten. The material sequenced was peripheral blood. The origin of the receptors is a man aged 80 or over with COVID-19, enrolled during active disease. Both conserved end residues are part of each CDR3. Fields, in order: J gene, D gene, clone size, V gene, CDR3 protein, CDR3 DNA. D genes are given only for firm matches. Size is stated for part of the rows, as once, few or many counts, or as a class when the clone is expanded.

j_call: TRBJ2-5
d_call: .
clone_size: .
v_call: TRBV11-2
cdr3_aa: CASSRGGTQYF
cdr3_nt: TGTGCCAGCAGCCGAGGGGGGACCCAGTACTTC

j_call: TRBJ2-3
d_call: TRBD1
clone_size: .
v_call: TRBV9
cdr3_aa: CASSRTGSTDTQYF
cdr3_nt: TGTGCCAGCTCCCGGACAGGGAGCACAGATACGCAGTATTTT

j_call: TRBJ1-5
d_call: .
clone_size: .
v_call: TRBV7-9
cdr3_aa: CASSFSSRGSNQPQHF
cdr3_nt: TGTGCCAGCAGCTTTAGCAGTAGGGGTAGCAATCAGCCCCAGCATTTT

j_call: TRBJ2-1
d_call: TRBD2
clone_size: .
v_call: TRBV6-1
cdr3_aa: CASSEYGGVGEQFF
cdr3_nt: TGTGCCAGCAGTGAATATGGGGGGGTTGGTGAGCAGTTCTTC

j_call: TRBJ2-3
d_call: .
clone_size: .
v_call: TRBV2
cdr3_aa: CASSYTGSDTQYF
cdr3_nt: TGTGCCAGCAGTTATACAGGGTCAGATACGCAGTATTTT

j_call: TRBJ2-3
d_call: TRBD1
clone_size: .
v_call: TRBV2
cdr3_aa: CASSEAPPGQGTDTQYF
cdr3_nt: TGTGCCAGCAGTGAAGCGCCTCCGGGACAGGGAACAGATACGCAGTATTTT

j_call: TRBJ2-2
d_call: TRBD2
clone_size: .
v_call: TRBV5-4
cdr3_aa: CASSAGLAGGPGELFF
cdr3_nt: TGTGCCAGCAGCGCGGGACTAGCGGGAGGGCCCGGGGAGCTGTTTTTT

j_call: TRBJ2-7
d_call: .
clone_size: once
v_call: TRBV6-5
cdr3_aa: CASSFSSDSSYEQYF
cdr3_nt: TGTGCCAGCAGTTTTTCCTCGGACAGCTCCTACGAGCAGTACTTC

j_call: TRBJ2-5
d_call: .
clone_size: .
v_call: TRBV14
cdr3_aa: CASSQDLGAGETQYF
cdr3_nt: TGTGCCAGCAGCCAAGATCTTGGGGCAGGAGAGACCCAGTACTTC

j_call: TRBJ2-7
d_call: TRBD1
clone_size: .
v_call: TRBV2
cdr3_aa: CASKLMGQGAAGEQYF
cdr3_nt: TGTGCCAGCAAGCTCATGGGACAGGGGGCAGCGGGGGAGCAGTACTTC

j_call: TRBJ1-4
d_call: TRBD1
clone_size: .
v_call: TRBV5-1
cdr3_aa: CASSLGQGNEKLFF
cdr3_nt: TGCGCCAGCAGCTTGGGACAGGGGAATGAAAAACTGTTTTTT

j_call: TRBJ2-7
d_call: .
clone_size: .
v_call: TRBV7-8
cdr3_aa: CASSLSGGNPTRQYF
cdr3_nt: TGTGCCAGCAGCTTATCGGGTGGCAATCCTACGAGGCAGTACTTC

j_call: TRBJ1-4
d_call: .
clone_size: .
v_call: TRBV5-1
cdr3_aa: CASSLAVPPAPLPGEPFF
cdr3_nt: TGCGCCAGCAGCTTGGCAGTCCCCCCCGCCCCTCTACCGGGGGAGCCGTTTTTT

j_call: TRBJ2-1
d_call: .
clone_size: .
v_call: TRBV18
cdr3_aa: CASSPRSSYNEQFF
cdr3_nt: TGTGCCAGCTCACCAAGGAGCTCCTACAATGAGCAGTTCTTC

j_call: TRBJ2-7
d_call: .
clone_size: .
v_call: TRBV6-5
cdr3_aa: CASSPPLGLYEQYF
cdr3_nt: TGTGCCAGCAGTCCCCCCCTGGGCCTCTACGAGCAGTACTTC

j_call: TRBJ1-1
d_call: .
clone_size: .
v_call: TRBV9
cdr3_aa: CASSVGGYTEAFF
cdr3_nt: TGTGCCAGCAGCGTAGGAGGTTACACTGAAGCTTTCTTT

j_call: TRBJ1-2
d_call: .
clone_size: .
v_call: TRBV28
cdr3_aa: CASSRGNYGYTF
cdr3_nt: TGTGCCAGCTCCCGGGGAAACTATGGCTACACCTTC

j_call: TRBJ2-2
d_call: TRBD2
clone_size: few
v_call: TRBV19
cdr3_aa: CASSIGLAGVTGELFF
cdr3_nt: TGTGCCAGTAGTATAGGACTAGCGGGAGTGACCGGGGAGCTGTTTTTT

j_call: TRBJ2-7
d_call: .
clone_size: .
v_call: TRBV5-1
cdr3_aa: CASSPATGSHEQYF
cdr3_nt: TGCGCCAGCAGCCCCGCGACAGGCTCCCACGAGCAGTACTTC

j_call: TRBJ2-1
d_call: TRBD2
clone_size: once
v_call: TRBV7-2
cdr3_aa: CASSSGNSYNEQFF
cdr3_nt: TGTGCCAGCAGCAGCGGGAACTCCTACAATGAGCAGTTCTTC

j_call: TRBJ2-3
d_call: .
clone_size: .
v_call: TRBV6-1
cdr3_aa: CASSEQGVSTDTQYF
cdr3_nt: TGTGCCAGCAGTGAGCAGGGCGTGAGCACAGATACGCAGTATTTT

j_call: TRBJ2-7
d_call: TRBD2
clone_size: .
v_call: TRBV5-1
cdr3_aa: CASSPGRLAGNEQYF
cdr3_nt: TGCGCCAGCAGTCCCGGGAGGCTAGCGGGAAACGAGCAGTACTTC

j_call: TRBJ1-1
d_call: .
clone_size: .
v_call: TRBV5-4
cdr3_aa: CASSPRLNTEAFF
cdr3_nt: TGTGCCAGCAGCCCCAGATTGAACACTGAAGCTTTCTTT

j_call: TRBJ2-5
d_call: TRBD2
clone_size: .
v_call: TRBV28
cdr3_aa: CASSSTLSRGYGETQYF
cdr3_nt: TGTGCCAGCAGTTCTACCCTCTCGCGGGGGTATGGGGAGACCCAGTACTTC

j_call: TRBJ2-2
d_call: TRBD2
clone_size: .
v_call: TRBV5-1
cdr3_aa: CASSVTLAAGELFF
cdr3_nt: TGCGCCAGCAGTGTTACTCTAGCGGCCGGGGAGCTGTTTTTT

j_call: TRBJ1-2
d_call: TRBD1
clone_size: .
v_call: TRBV28
cdr3_aa: CASSSLRGQGAARSYGYTF
cdr3_nt: TGTGCCAGCAGCTCGTTAAGGGGACAGGGGGCGGCTCGTAGCTATGGCTACACCTTC

j_call: TRBJ1-3
d_call: .
clone_size: .
v_call: TRBV6-5
cdr3_aa: CASRRYSGNTIYF
cdr3_nt: TGTGCCAGCAGGAGATATTCTGGAAACACCATATATTTT

j_call: TRBJ2-2
d_call: TRBD2
clone_size: .
v_call: TRBV4-3
cdr3_aa: CASSLRTSGRGELFF
cdr3_nt: TGCGCCAGCAGCCTTCGGACTAGCGGGAGAGGGGAGCTGTTTTTT

j_call: TRBJ2-7
d_call: TRBD2
clone_size: .
v_call: TRBV25-1
cdr3_aa: CASSPGGLSPYEQYF
cdr3_nt: TGTGCCAGCAGTCCGGGGGGGCTTTCCCCCTACGAGCAGTACTTC

j_call: TRBJ1-1
d_call: TRBD1
clone_size: few
v_call: TRBV10-3
cdr3_aa: CAISKASGTGAQRAFF
cdr3_nt: TGTGCCATCAGCAAGGCCTCCGGGACAGGGGCCCAGCGGGCTTTCTTT

j_call: TRBJ2-3
d_call: .
clone_size: .
v_call: TRBV2
cdr3_aa: CASSPSTDTQYF
cdr3_nt: TGTGCCAGCAGTCCTAGCACAGATACGCAGTATTTT

j_call: TRBJ1-2
d_call: .
clone_size: .
v_call: TRBV5-6
cdr3_aa: CAPSETWPGGYTF
cdr3_nt: TGTGCCCCCTCCGAGACATGGCCGGGAGGCTACACCTTC

j_call: TRBJ2-1
d_call: .
clone_size: .
v_call: TRBV3-1/TRBV3-2
cdr3_aa: CASSQVASSNEQFF
cdr3_nt: TGTGCCAGCAGCCAAGTAGCTAGCAGCAATGAGCAGTTCTTC

j_call: TRBJ2-5
d_call: TRBD2
clone_size: .
v_call: TRBV28
cdr3_aa: CASRTWTSGEETQYF
cdr3_nt: TGTGCCAGCAGAACCTGGACTAGCGGTGAAGAGACCCAGTACTTC

j_call: TRBJ2-7
d_call: .
clone_size: .
v_call: TRBV7-8
cdr3_aa: CASGIYEQYF
cdr3_nt: TGTGCCAGCGGCATCTACGAGCAGTACTTC

j_call: TRBJ1-1
d_call: TRBD1
clone_size: .
v_call: TRBV27
cdr3_aa: CASSGDSPEAFF
cdr3_nt: TGTGCCAGCAGTGGGGACAGCCCTGAAGCTTTCTTT

j_call: TRBJ2-1
d_call: .
clone_size: .
v_call: TRBV3-1/TRBV3-2
cdr3_aa: CASSPPRGWRGNEQFF
cdr3_nt: TGTGCCAGCAGCCCCCCTCGCGGGTGGAGGGGCAATGAGCAGTTCTTC

j_call: TRBJ2-2
d_call: .
clone_size: .
v_call: TRBV12-2
cdr3_aa: CASRFPRGDRTGTGELFF
cdr3_nt: TGTGCAAGTCGCTTCCCCCGGGGGGACAGGACGGGTACCGGGGAGCTGTTTTTT

j_call: TRBJ1-5
d_call: .
clone_size: .
v_call: TRBV20-1
cdr3_aa: CSASRGRSNQPQHF
cdr3_nt: TGCAGTGCTAGTAGGGGAAGGAGCAATCAGCCCCAGCATTTT

j_call: TRBJ1-2
d_call: .
clone_size: once
v_call: TRBV4-1
cdr3_aa: CASSQDARVFNYGYTF
cdr3_nt: TGCGCCAGCAGCCAAGACGCCAGGGTATTTAACTATGGCTACACCTTC

j_call: TRBJ2-5
d_call: TRBD1
clone_size: .
v_call: TRBV7-9
cdr3_aa: CASSPKPAWTGVRETQYF
cdr3_nt: TGTGCCAGCAGCCCTAAACCCGCTTGGACAGGGGTGAGAGAGACCCAGTACTTC

j_call: TRBJ2-3
d_call: TRBD2
clone_size: .
v_call: TRBV30
cdr3_aa: CAFCLAGTDTQYF
cdr3_nt: TGTGCCTTCTGTCTAGCGGGCACAGATACGCAGTATTTT

j_call: TRBJ2-7
d_call: .
clone_size: .
v_call: TRBV11-1
cdr3_aa: CASSLPQVPVYEQYF
cdr3_nt: TGTGCCAGCAGCCTTCCCCAGGTACCTGTCTACGAGCAGTACTTC

j_call: TRBJ1-5
d_call: .
clone_size: .
v_call: TRBV6-2/TRBV6-3
cdr3_aa: CASSSGRGSNQPQHF
cdr3_nt: TGTGCCAGCAGTTCCGGCCGAGGGAGCAATCAGCCCCAGCATTTT

j_call: TRBJ2-7
d_call: .
clone_size: .
v_call: TRBV28
cdr3_aa: CASSSNDRVSYEQYF
cdr3_nt: TGTGCCAGCAGTAGCAACGACAGAGTATCCTACGAGCAGTACTTC

j_call: TRBJ1-4
d_call: TRBD1
clone_size: .
v_call: TRBV18
cdr3_aa: CASSPRGTGEKEKLFF
cdr3_nt: TGTGCCAGCTCACCACGGGGGACAGGGGAAAAGGAAAAACTGTTTTTT

j_call: TRBJ2-5
d_call: .
clone_size: .
v_call: TRBV5-1
cdr3_aa: CASSPGETQYF
cdr3_nt: TGCGCCAGCAGCCCGGGGGAGACCCAGTACTTC

j_call: TRBJ1-1
d_call: TRBD1
clone_size: .
v_call: TRBV5-1
cdr3_aa: CASSWTGGGTEAFF
cdr3_nt: TGCGCCAGCAGCTGGACAGGGGGAGGCACTGAAGCTTTCTTT

j_call: TRBJ1-2
d_call: TRBD1
clone_size: .
v_call: TRBV28
cdr3_aa: CASSSGQDKGRYTF
cdr3_nt: TGTGCCAGCAGTTCCGGACAGGACAAGGGGCGCTACACCTTC

j_call: TRBJ2-5
d_call: .
clone_size: .
v_call: TRBV5-1
cdr3_aa: CASSLGPSSETQYF
cdr3_nt: TGCGCCAGCAGCTTGGGGCCTAGCTCGGAGACCCAGTACTTC

j_call: TRBJ2-3
d_call: TRBD1
clone_size: .
v_call: TRBV6-2/TRBV6-3
cdr3_aa: CASSYLTPGQGALSTDTQYF
cdr3_nt: TGTGCCAGCAGTTACTTGACACCGGGACAGGGGGCTTTAAGCACAGATACGCAGTATTTT

j_call: TRBJ2-1
d_call: .
clone_size: .
v_call: TRBV5-5
cdr3_aa: CASFPTQGNEQFF
cdr3_nt: TGTGCCAGCTTCCCTACACAGGGCAATGAGCAGTTCTTC

j_call: TRBJ1-1
d_call: TRBD1
clone_size: .
v_call: TRBV3-1/TRBV3-2
cdr3_aa: CASSPTGGGEAFF
cdr3_nt: TGTGCCAGCAGCCCGACAGGGGGTGGTGAAGCTTTCTTT

j_call: TRBJ1-5
d_call: .
clone_size: .
v_call: TRBV10-3
cdr3_aa: CATSFTGEEQPQHF
cdr3_nt: TGTGCCACCTCCTTTACGGGGGAAGAGCAGCCCCAGCATTTT

j_call: TRBJ2-7
d_call: TRBD1
clone_size: .
v_call: TRBV29-1
cdr3_aa: CSAGTGVSYEQYF
cdr3_nt: TGCAGCGCAGGGACAGGGGTCTCCTACGAGCAGTACTTC

j_call: TRBJ2-3
d_call: TRBD2
clone_size: .
v_call: TRBV3-1/TRBV3-2
cdr3_aa: CASSQDGLAGPVDTQYF
cdr3_nt: TGTGCCAGCAGCCAAGATGGCCTAGCGGGACCCGTAGATACGCAGTATTTT

j_call: TRBJ1-6
d_call: .
clone_size: .
v_call: TRBV27
cdr3_aa: CASSSRGMSRDSPLHF
cdr3_nt: TGTGCCAGCAGTTCGAGAGGGATGAGCCGTGATTCACCCCTCCACTTT